The rows below give T cell receptor beta chains drawn from one sample of a study of blood T cell repertoires in COVID-19. Profiled with immunoSEQ multiplex PCR; TCRdb holds only in-frame clones, not every one. Of about 210,000 clones in the sample, 80% to 90% were seen once. Sequencing was performed on peripheral blood. The receptors originated from a woman in her sixties or seventies with acute or convalescent COVID-19. Both conserved end residues are part of each CDR3. The D gene is left open where the match is weak. Where a row states a size, it is once, few, many or the class of an expanded clone; other rows omit it.

V	J	size	D	DNA	CDR3
TRBV2	TRBJ1-5	-	TRBD1	TGTGCCAGCAGTGAGACAGGGCGAGGGAGCAATCAGCCCCAGCATTTT	CASSETGRGSNQPQHF
TRBV29-1	TRBJ2-7	-	TRBD2	TGCAGCGTTGCGGTAGCGGGAGCGGCCGAGCAGTACTTC	CSVAVAGAAEQYF
TRBV5-1	TRBJ2-1	-	TRBD2	TGCGCCAGCACCCGACTAGCGGGGGGTGTCGATGAGCAGTTCTTC	CASTRLAGGVDEQFF
TRBV5-1	TRBJ2-1	-	-	TGCGCCAGCAGGTGGAGGGAGAGGGTCAATGAGCAGTTCTTC	CASRWRERVNEQFF
TRBV20-1	TRBJ2-7	-	-	TGCAGTGCTAGAGTTACCTACGAGCAGTACTTC	CSARVTYEQYF
TRBV29-1	TRBJ1-1	-	-	TGCAGCGTCGCCCTCAGACAGAACACTGAAGCTTTCTTT	CSVALRQNTEAFF
TRBV7-2	TRBJ2-1	once	TRBD1	TGTGCCAGCAGCTTAGTGACAGGGTCCTACAATGAGCAGTTCTTC	CASSLVTGSYNEQFF
TRBV11-2	TRBJ1-2	-	-	TGTGCCAGCAGCTTAGAAACAGGAGAGGGCTACACCTTC	CASSLETGEGYTF
TRBV5-1	TRBJ1-5	-	-	TGCGCCAGCAGCGGTGGGGACACGGATCAGCCCCGGCATTTT	CASSGGDTDQPRHF
TRBV18	TRBJ1-4	once	-	TGTGCCAGCTCACCACGTGGGGGGGAAAAACTGTTTTTT	CASSPRGGEKLFF
TRBV2	TRBJ2-1	-	TRBD1	TGTGCCAGCAGTTACCGACAGGGGGCGCGGAATGAGCAGTTCTTC	CASSYRQGARNEQFF
TRBV3-1/TRBV3-2	TRBJ2-1	-	TRBD2	TGTGCCAGCAGCCCTAGAGTAGCGGGGGACAATGAGCAGTTCTTC	CASSPRVAGDNEQFF
TRBV28	TRBJ1-2	once	TRBD1	TGTGCCAGCAGTCTCTACGACAGGGATAACTATGGCTACACCTTC	CASSLYDRDNYGYTF
TRBV7-9	TRBJ2-3	-	-	TGTGCCAGCAAGTCGACAGGTGTTCCCACAGATACGCAGTATTTT	CASKSTGVPTDTQYF
TRBV19	TRBJ2-2	-	-	TGTGCCAGTAGTATGAGGCACCTGAACACCGGGGAGCTGTTTTTT	CASSMRHLNTGELFF
TRBV21-1	TRBJ2-7	-	-	TGTGCCAGCAGCAAAGCGTCAGGACTAGCGGAGTCCTACGAGCAGTACTTC	CASSKASGLAESYEQYF
TRBV7-2	TRBJ2-1	-	TRBD1	TGTGCCAGCAGCTTAGAATCGGGGACAGGGTTTGAGTTCTTC	CASSLESGTGFEFF
TRBV5-4	TRBJ1-2	once	TRBD1	TGTGCCAGCAGCTTACACAGGGGAGAAGGCTACACCTTC	CASSLHRGEGYTF
TRBV6-2/TRBV6-3	TRBJ2-2	-	-	TGTGCCAGCAGTTTTTGGCCGAACACCGGGGAGCTGTTTTTT	CASSFWPNTGELFF
TRBV6-5	TRBJ2-7	few	-	TGTGCCAGCAGGCGCGGAATAGCCTACGAGCAGTACTTC	CASRRGIAYEQYF
TRBV5-6	TRBJ1-2	-	TRBD1	TGTGCCAGCAGCTTGATAGTGGGACAGGGCGGCAGTTATGGCTACACCTTC	CASSLIVGQGGSYGYTF
TRBV25-1	TRBJ1-1	-	-	TGTGCCAGCAGTGAATTCGGAGGGAAGCGGACTGAAGCTTTCTTT	CASSEFGGKRTEAFF
TRBV5-1	TRBJ1-2	-	TRBD1	TGCGCCAGCAGCTTGGTTGGGGGACAGGGGGCGCTTAATTCTGGCTACACCTTC	CASSLVGGQGALNSGYTF
TRBV6-1	TRBJ1-1	few	TRBD1	TGTGCCAGCAGAAGCATTGACAGGGACACTGAAGCTTTCTTT	CASRSIDRDTEAFF
TRBV6-5	TRBJ1-3	few	TRBD1	TGTGCCAGCAGTTCCGGGACAGACTCTGGAAACACCATATATTTT	CASSSGTDSGNTIYF
TRBV21-1	TRBJ1-1	-	-	TGTGCCAGCAGAGGGACACTGAACACTGAAGCTTTCTTT	CASRGTLNTEAFF
TRBV28	TRBJ1-1	-	-	TGTGCCAGCATTGCGGGGATCGCTGAAGCTTTCTTT	CASIAGIAEAFF
TRBV12-5	TRBJ1-1	-	-	TGTGCTAGTGGTTTAGAAGAGGGGAACACTGAAGCTTTCTTT	CASGLEEGNTEAFF
TRBV7-9	TRBJ1-2	few	-	TGTGCCAGCAGCATTGACAGGTCCTATGGCTACACCTTC	CASSIDRSYGYTF
TRBV4-1	TRBJ1-6	-	-	TGCGCCAGCAGCCAAGATTTGGGCGGGGGGGGATCACCCCTCCACTTT	CASSQDLGGGGSPLHF
TRBV15	TRBJ2-3	-	TRBD1	TGTGCCACCAGCACGCGGACAGGGGGAATAGATACGCAGTATTTT	CATSTRTGGIDTQYF
TRBV12-3/TRBV12-4	TRBJ2-7	-	-	TGTGCCAGCACTATAGCGACAAGCTACGAGCAGTACTTC	CASTIATSYEQYF
TRBV7-2	TRBJ1-2	-	TRBD1	TGTGCCAGCAGTAGACAGGGACAGGGCACACTGGGAGGCTACACCTTC	CASSRQGQGTLGGYTF
TRBV11-3	TRBJ2-1	-	-	TGTGCCAGCAGCTCGACTGCAAACAATGAGCAGTTCTTC	CASSSTANNEQFF
TRBV28	TRBJ2-2	-	-	TGTGCCAGCACGGAGGCCGGGGAGCTGTTTTTT	CASTEAGELFF
TRBV5-1	TRBJ2-7	few	TRBD1	TGCGCCAGCAGCTTGGACGGGACAGGCCCCTACGAGCAGTACTTC	CASSLDGTGPYEQYF
TRBV2	TRBJ2-7	-	TRBD1	TGTGCCAGCAGTGAAGCATTGAGGGCAGGGACAGTGGGGTACGAGCAGTACTTC	CASSEALRAGTVGYEQYF
TRBV5-8	TRBJ1-2	-	-	TGTGCCAGCAGCCGTCTCGGAGGGCCATTCTATGGCTACACCTTC	CASSRLGGPFYGYTF
TRBV5-6	TRBJ1-6	-	TRBD1	TGTGCCAGCAGCTACGGGACAGCATGGAGGGATTCACCCCTCCACTTT	CASSYGTAWRDSPLHF
TRBV2	TRBJ2-1	-	TRBD2	TGTGCCAGCAGTGAAACGGGGGGGCTTATAAATGAGCAGTTCTTC	CASSETGGLINEQFF
TRBV12-3/TRBV12-4	TRBJ1-1	-	-	TGTGCCAGCAGATCCCGGGAGAACACTGAAGCTTTCTTT	CASRSRENTEAFF
TRBV10-3	TRBJ1-4	once	TRBD1	TGTGCCACCGGGGACAGGGGGCGTACTAATGAAAAACTGTTTTTT	CATGDRGRTNEKLFF